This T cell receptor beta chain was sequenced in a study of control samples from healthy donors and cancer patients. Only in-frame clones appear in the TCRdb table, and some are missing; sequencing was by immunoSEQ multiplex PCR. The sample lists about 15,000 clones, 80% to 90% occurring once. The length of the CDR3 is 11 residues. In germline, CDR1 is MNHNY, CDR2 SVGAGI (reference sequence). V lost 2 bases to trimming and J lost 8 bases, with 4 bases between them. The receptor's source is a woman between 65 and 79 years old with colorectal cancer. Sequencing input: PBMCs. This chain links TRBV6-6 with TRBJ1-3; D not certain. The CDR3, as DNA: TGTGCCAGCAGTTACGGGGACACCATATATTTT. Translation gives CASSYGDTIYF.